This is a list of T cell receptor beta chains from one sample in a study of blood T cell repertoires in COVID-19. The table came from immunoSEQ multiplex PCR; TCRdb's copy has only in-frame clones and leaves some out. Among about 180,000 clones listed, 65% to 90% were seen once. The specimen was peripheral blood. The receptors here all came from a man aged 50 or older with active or convalescent COVID-19. CDR3s include the opening cysteine and the closing phenylalanine or tryptophan. The D gene is left open where the match is weak. Rows may omit the clone size; those that give it use once, few, many or a size class.

cdr3_nt cdr3_aa v_call d_call j_call clone_size
TGTGCCATCAGACCAGACCAGGTTGCTGAAGCTTTCTTT CAIRPDQVAEAFF TRBV10-3 . TRBJ1-1 .
TGTGCCAGCAGCTCAGGGACAGGGGCGGAAAAACTGTTTTTT CASSSGTGAEKLFF TRBV7-9 TRBD1 TRBJ1-4 .
TGCGCCAGCAGCCAAGACCCAGACGGCCAGGGGCGTTACACCTTC CASSQDPDGQGRYTF TRBV4-3 . TRBJ1-2 .
TGTGCCAGCAGCCAAGATACAGGGGGGAATCAGCCCCAGCATTTT CASSQDTGGNQPQHF TRBV4-2 TRBD1 TRBJ1-5 .
TGTGCCAGCAGCCCCCTCGACGGAGTCGGAGAGCAGTACTTC CASSPLDGVGEQYF TRBV5-6 . TRBJ2-7 .
TGTGCCAGCAGCCAAGATCCAGGGGCCGCCCAAGAGACCCAGTACTTC CASSQDPGAAQETQYF TRBV4-2 . TRBJ2-5 .
TGTGCCACCCAGGCCCGGGACAGGGCGGCAGTGGTGGAGACCCAGTACTTC CATQARDRAAVVETQYF TRBV6-8 TRBD1 TRBJ2-5 .
TGTGCCAGCAGCTTGGGACAGCCTTATGGCTACACCTTC CASSLGQPYGYTF TRBV11-2 TRBD1 TRBJ1-2 .
TGTGCCAGCAGGAGGTCTCACCTCTACGAGCAGTACTTC CASRRSHLYEQYF TRBV6-5 . TRBJ2-7 once
TGTGCCAGCAGCTACGGACAGCCAGGAGAGACCCAGTACTTC CASSYGQPGETQYF TRBV14 . TRBJ2-5 few
TGTGCCACCAAGAGCTCCTATAATTCACCCCTCCACTTT CATKSSYNSPLHF TRBV19 . TRBJ1-6 .
TGTGCCAGCAGTTCCTCAGGGGGTTACGAGCAGTACTTC CASSSSGGYEQYF TRBV6-5 TRBD1 TRBJ2-7 .
TGTGCCAGCAGCTCCGCTAGGACAGCCTCTGGAAACACCATATATTTT CASSSARTASGNTIYF TRBV7-6 . TRBJ1-3 .
TGTGCCAGCAGGGACCAGGGGGGGAACACCGGGGAGCTGTTTTTT CASRDQGGNTGELFF TRBV7-9 . TRBJ2-2 .
TGTGCCAGCAGCCAGGGACAGGGGGCAAAGTTTTTT CASSQGQGAKFF TRBV3-1/TRBV3-2 TRBD1 TRBJ2-2 once
TGTGCCAGCAGTTACCCACCTGGGGGCGTCTACGAGCAGTACTTC CASSYPPGGVYEQYF TRBV6-2/TRBV6-3 . TRBJ2-7 .
TGTGCCAGCAGCCAAGGGCCAGTCTCACCCCTCCACTTT CASSQGPVSPLHF TRBV3-1/TRBV3-2 . TRBJ1-6 .
TGTGCCAGCAGCCGGACCGGGGCGGGGGGCCAGTACGAGCAGTACTTC CASSRTGAGGQYEQYF TRBV28 TRBD2 TRBJ2-7 few
TGTGCCTGGAGTAGCGGATATGAAAAACTGTTTTTT CAWSSGYEKLFF TRBV30 . TRBJ1-4 .
TGTGCCAGCAGCCTTAGCGGTGACCTTACGTACGAGCAGTACTTC CASSLSGDLTYEQYF TRBV14 . TRBJ2-7 .
TGTGCCAGCAGCAAAGGGAAAACTTACTGCGGACAGGGGGGCGAGCAGTACTTC CASSKGKTYCGQGGEQYF TRBV21-1 . TRBJ2-7 .
TGCGCCAGCTCTCTCCGGGACAGGGATAATTCACCCCTCCACTTT CASSLRDRDNSPLHF TRBV5-1 TRBD1 TRBJ1-6 .
TGTGCCAGCAGCAGGGATAGCAATCAGCCCCAGCATTTT CASSRDSNQPQHF TRBV28 . TRBJ1-5 .
TGCGCCAGCAGCCTATCAGGGACAGTAAACATTCAGTACTTC CASSLSGTVNIQYF TRBV5-1 TRBD1 TRBJ2-4 .
TGCGCCAGCAGCCAAGATGGAGGGTTCTATGGCTACACCTTC CASSQDGGFYGYTF TRBV4-1 . TRBJ1-2 .
TGTGCCAGCACCGAACCAACTAACACTGAAGCTTTCTTT CASTEPTNTEAFF TRBV7-2 . TRBJ1-1 .
TGTGCCATCGGGACAGGGGGAACAGATACGCAGTATTTT CAIGTGGTDTQYF TRBV6-5 TRBD1 TRBJ2-3 .
TGTGCCAGCAGCCTTATCGGGGAACCCAACTATGGCTACACCTTC CASSLIGEPNYGYTF TRBV9 . TRBJ1-2 .
TGTGCCTGGAGTAGGGGCATGAACACTGAAGCTTTCTTT CAWSRGMNTEAFF TRBV30 . TRBJ1-1 .
TGTGCCATCAGTGACAAGGAGCGCTATGGCTACACCTTC CAISDKERYGYTF TRBV10-3 . TRBJ1-2 .
TGTGCCAGCAGCCCACAGGTGGCAGTTGAGAACGAGCAGTACTTC CASSPQVAVENEQYF TRBV7-2 . TRBJ2-7 .
TGTGCCAGCAGCCAGCTTACTAGCGGGGGAACAGATACGCAGTATTTT CASSQLTSGGTDTQYF TRBV14 TRBD2 TRBJ2-3 .
TGTGCCAGCAGTTTGATAGTGAACACTGAAGCTTTCTTT CASSLIVNTEAFF TRBV12-3/TRBV12-4 . TRBJ1-1 .
TGTGCCATCAGTGAGTCGAAGGGGCATGAGCAGTTCTTC CAISESKGHEQFF TRBV10-3 . TRBJ2-1 .
TGTGCCAGCAGCTTAGTAGAGATCTTAGCGTTGGGTACAGATACGCAGTATTTT CASSLVEILALGTDTQYF TRBV7-9 . TRBJ2-3 .
TGTGCCAGCAGCCAAATCTCCGAGCAGTACTTC CASSQISEQYF TRBV6-2/TRBV6-3 . TRBJ2-7 .
TGCAGCGTCGTCCCCGGGACTAGCGGGGGTTACGAGCAGTACTTC CSVVPGTSGGYEQYF TRBV29-1 TRBD2 TRBJ2-7 .
TGTGCCACCAGTGACCTAAATGGACAGGTTCACGAGCAGTACTTC CATSDLNGQVHEQYF TRBV24-1 TRBD1 TRBJ2-7 .
TGTGCCAGCAGTCTGCAGGGATCTAATAACTATGGCTACACCTTC CASSLQGSNNYGYTF TRBV27 . TRBJ1-2 .
TGTGCCAGCAGTTACCGGGACTCGGGGCGAGATAATTCACCCCTCCACTTT CASSYRDSGRDNSPLHF TRBV6-2/TRBV6-3 . TRBJ1-6 .
TGTGCCAGCAGCTCCTCCCTAGCGGGAGGCGGAGAGCAGTTCTTC CASSSSLAGGGEQFF TRBV11-2 TRBD2 TRBJ2-1 .
TGCAGTGCTAGTTTGGCAGAGGAGCCCTACGAGCAGTACTTC CSASLAEEPYEQYF TRBV20-1 . TRBJ2-7 .
TGTGCCAGCAGTAGGGTGGTCGGCAGTCCGGGAGTCGAGCAGTACTTC CASSRVVGSPGVEQYF TRBV28 . TRBJ2-7 .
TGTGCCAGCAGCCAAGTAGGAGCGGGGGGGACAGATACGCAGTATTTT CASSQVGAGGTDTQYF TRBV4-2 TRBD2 TRBJ2-3 medium-sized
TGTGCCAGCAGTGAAAGGGCCCGGGGTGGAGAGACCCAGTACTTC CASSERARGGETQYF TRBV2 . TRBJ2-5 .
TGCGCCAGCAGCCAAGACGGGAGGGCAGGGGAGCAGTACTTC CASSQDGRAGEQYF TRBV4-1 TRBD2 TRBJ2-7 .
TGTGCCAGCACGGACAGGGTTAACACTGAAGCTTTCTTT CASTDRVNTEAFF TRBV7-9 TRBD1 TRBJ1-1 once
TGTGCCAGCAGTATCACAGGGTTTGTAGCTTTCTTT CASSITGFVAFF TRBV13 . TRBJ1-1 .
TGCGCCAGCAGCTTGGTCCCTAATGGCGGGGAGCTGTTTTTT CASSLVPNGGELFF TRBV5-1 . TRBJ2-2 .
TGTGCCAGCTCTAGCGGGTGGGAGCAGTACTTC CASSSGWEQYF TRBV6-5 TRBD2 TRBJ2-7 once
TGTGCCAGTAGTACAGGGGACCGGCCCGGCTATGGCTACACCTTC CASSTGDRPGYGYTF TRBV19 . TRBJ1-2 .